This TCR beta chain is from a study of blood T cell repertoires in COVID-19. Study summary: Sample material is recorded as cDNA or gDNA derived from T cells, B-cell-depleted T cells, or PBMCs.

Method: immunoSEQ multiplex PCR; TCRdb's copy keeps in-frame clones and lacks some. The sample includes roughly 350,000 clones, around 87% of them seen just once. Only one count was recorded for this clone. The CDR3 extends over 15 amino acids. The V end was cut by 5 bases, the J end by 7 bases, with 22 bases between. Germline V lookup: CDR1 SGHRS, CDR2 YFSETQ. The chain employs TRBV5-1 and TRBJ2-7; a possible D gene is TRBD2 (6 bases). The sample was peripheral blood. This TCR was recovered from a woman under 40 with COVID-19, enrolled during active disease. The CDR3 sequence: CASSVTSGLLGEQYF. The CDR3 region has the DNA TGCGCCAGCAGTGTTACGTCGGGACTCCTGGGGGAGCAGTACTTC.